This TCR beta chain was obtained from a study of response to subunit inactivated influenza vaccine. Notes on the study in general: Few additional T cells are recruited per seasonal influenza vaccination, authors suggested.

TCRdb recomputed calls from the RT-PCR reads with MiXCR, one row per CDR3 protein. The sample consists of fewer than 650,000 distinct CDR3 sequences, around 13% of them appearing once. This clonotype was detected many times. The antigen is not known. The sequencing used PBMCs from blood, collected about 40 days after vaccination. The sequence was collected from a man aged 50 to 59 who received an inactivated influenza vaccine.

As DNA, the CDR3 is TGCGCCAGCAGCTTGGGGGGTCAGGGCACAGATACGCAGTATTTT. Translation gives CASSLGGQGTDTQYF. The chain has TRBV5-1 and TRBJ2-3; D remains unclear. The CDR3 sequence is 15 residues long. Germline assignment: CDR1 SGHRS and CDR2 YFSETQ. V was shortened by 0 bases and J by 1 base, with 9 bases between the two germline ends.